This T cell receptor beta chain was identified during a study of post-analysis software for immune sequencing data (dated by TCRdb to the mid-2010s). The study in broad terms: Recorded disease courses included relapsing-remitting, secondary progressive and progressive-relapsing multiple sclerosis, with some patients lacking subtype annotation. A subset of samples was prepared in parallel using single-end sample barcoding, then pooled and co-amplified after Illumina adapter ligation. The patient repertoires were set against roughly eleven previously published healthy control repertoires from donors whose ages ranged from 6 to 25 years.

TCR beta repertoires were profiled from peripheral blood of 13 young patients with multiple sclerosis to demonstrate the VDJtools post-analysis software. The patients with multiple sclerosis were children and adolescents between roughly 6 and 17 years of age. This clonotype was observed once. The target of this receptor is not known. Base qualities are not recorded, but no much larger clone differs from it by a single base. The method was PCR. The reads were generated on an Illumina HiSeq 2500. To reduce PCR and sequencing biases, unique molecular identifiers were incorporated into the TCR beta cDNA libraries. Some 500,000 cDNA molecules were obtained per 1 to 10 million input T cells, so each molecule approximated one T cell. The patient libraries were prepared and sequenced with the same protocol used for the earlier healthy control dataset. Samples belonging to the same batch were prepared together, multiplexed and sequenced on a shared HiSeq lane. As for the authors' bioinformatics: MIGEC was used to process the raw barcoded reads, and molecular identifier groups with only a single read were discarded before consensus assembly and CDR3 extraction. Clonotype tables were post-analysed with VDJtools, normalizing diversity by down-sampling all datasets to the smallest sample size. In repertoire overlap clustering, CDR3 amino acid sequences, but not nucleotide sequences, were matched to correct batch-related cross-sample contamination. TCRdb reworked the public reads: Q25 trimming with fastp, MiXCR clone assembly, productive beta chains retained. Duplicate CDR3 protein sequences are folded into a single record with the most common DNA and genes. The V and J calls were determined by TCRdb, not by the authors. The sample has fewer than 600,000 distinct CDR3 sequences on record, around 40% of them singletons. The ten most abundant clones make up 12% of the sample.

The investigation overall reported the following: When samples were clustered directly using the F measure, samples prepared in the same batch co-clustered strongly, which prompted a batch-effect correction. The control group was slightly older than the multiple sclerosis patient group. Multiple sclerosis patients had significantly lower normalized Chao1 diversity than controls, a result that suggests substantial peripheral T-cell clonal expansion.

The TCR was taken from a girl aged 10 to 17 with multiple sclerosis. The sample comprised blood.

At the DNA level, the sequence is TGCGCCAGCAGCTTGGCCTGGGGGATCTCCTACAATGAGCAGTTCTTC. Translation gives CASSLAWGISYNEQFF. The chain employs TRBV5-1 and TRBJ2-1; the D region may be TRBD1 or TRBD2, each matching 5 bases equally. Between the V and J ends, shortened by 0 bases and 0 bases respectively, the junction contains 10 bases. From its cysteine to its phenylalanine, the CDR3 spans 16 amino acids. Of the read, only the CDR3 DNA is kept; its 48 bases are in frame from base 1. CDR1 is given as SGHRS and CDR2 as YFSETQ, both from the germline V gene.